A selection of T cell receptor beta chains follows, all from one sample in a study of control samples from healthy donors and cancer patients. The table came from immunoSEQ multiplex PCR; TCRdb's copy has only in-frame clones and leaves some out. Of some 130,000 clones in the sample, 90% were seen once. Sample: blood. Receptors were obtained from a man aged 40-49 years in good health. Both conserved end residues are part of each CDR3. Fields, in order: J gene, V gene, clone size, CDR3 protein. Not every row has a clone size; where given, it reads once, few, many or a size class.

TRBJ2-5,TRBV7-2,.,CASSPSGRLGETQYF
TRBJ1-2,TRBV7-9,.,CASSLGTGHIYGYTF
TRBJ2-3,TRBV7-9,few,CASERGWGTDTQYF
TRBJ1-4,TRBV9,.,CASSLGDREGEKLFF
TRBJ2-7,TRBV3-1/TRBV3-2,.,CASSQPGQGTYEQYF
TRBJ2-2,TRBV5-4,.,CASSPGSQILTGELFF
TRBJ1-6,TRBV6-1,.,CASSDRGNSPLHF
TRBJ1-1,TRBV5-1,once,CASSFGLGVRGTMNTEAFF
TRBJ1-1,TRBV6-2/TRBV6-3,once,CASSYSGAGNTEAFF
TRBJ1-5,TRBV30,.,CAWSVIGLDQPQHF
TRBJ2-7,TRBV19,.,CASRDTGTGHYEQYF
TRBJ2-7,TRBV30,medium-sized,CAWTYRDRVGEQYF
TRBJ2-3,TRBV30,.,CAWSLTTRIGAQYF
TRBJ2-3,TRBV9,.,CASSVAGLTQYF
TRBJ2-3,TRBV7-9,.,CASSLAVRGVRTDTQYF
TRBJ1-3,TRBV6-2/TRBV6-3,.,CASSFPRGTKDLSGNTIYF
TRBJ1-6,TRBV25-1,.,CASRRGTDSPLHF
TRBJ2-2,TRBV6-5,few,CASMGAAGELFF
TRBJ2-1,TRBV11-3,.,CASSLTGGLREQFF
TRBJ2-3,TRBV7-2,.,CASSLQGAAGGRTDTQYF
TRBJ1-2,TRBV3-1/TRBV3-2,.,CASSLGPDYGYTF
TRBJ1-5,TRBV6-6,.,CASSYRGDREDQPQHF
TRBJ1-1,TRBV5-5,few,CASSPGTPQRVTEAFF
TRBJ2-5,TRBV7-9,.,CASSARWRGETQYF
TRBJ1-2,TRBV5-5,few,CASSPDTANYGYTF
TRBJ2-5,TRBV3-1/TRBV3-2,once,CASSPRTGGGETQYF
TRBJ1-3,TRBV2,.,CASSLTGNTIYF
TRBJ2-5,TRBV15,.,CATSRVSVGGETQYF
TRBJ2-7,TRBV7-9,.,CASSPDRGALYEQYF
TRBJ2-2,TRBV5-1,.,CASSAVDTGELFF
TRBJ1-3,TRBV21-1,.,CASSKKPQDSSGNTIYF
TRBJ1-1,TRBV9,once,CASSSRPIRGTEAFF
TRBJ1-3,TRBV30,.,CAWSVLGGGNTIYF
TRBJ2-5,TRBV5-1,.,CASFPGTSGGKETQYF
TRBJ1-3,TRBV19,.,CASSIGSGNTIYF
TRBJ2-7,TRBV9,.,CASNPGGGSSYEQYF
TRBJ2-3,TRBV4-2,.,CASSSGALAGSTDTQYF
TRBJ1-5,TRBV6-1,once,CASSDPGANQPQHF
TRBJ2-2,TRBV5-1,once,CASSSRSAVSGELFF
TRBJ1-5,TRBV5-5,once,CASSFQGDQPQHF
TRBJ1-2,TRBV5-1,.,CASSLFGGAYGYTF
TRBJ1-2,TRBV9,once,CASSPHRGDYGYTF
TRBJ2-5,TRBV2,.,CATRRGGQETQYF
TRBJ2-7,TRBV18,.,CASSLARSGVKSEQYF
TRBJ1-2,TRBV5-6,.,CASRWRGDNGYTF
TRBJ2-7,TRBV2,.,CASSAVAGSSEQYF
TRBJ2-7,TRBV7-2,.,CASSPQGGPYEQYF
TRBJ1-5,TRBV6-5,once,CASMGQQFGNQPQHF
TRBJ1-2,TRBV7-9,.,CASSLAWSGTGKDYGYTF
TRBJ1-2,TRBV5-4,.,CASSQGTGGLAGGYTF
TRBJ2-6,TRBV14,.,CASSSIRFSGANVLTF
TRBJ1-2,TRBV3-1/TRBV3-2,.,CASSQEGIYGYTF
TRBJ2-5,TRBV13,once,CASSGYRDLRETQYF
TRBJ1-1,TRBV7-3,.,CASSLSPAKEAFF
TRBJ1-4,TRBV29-1,.,CSATWAGWNEKLFF
TRBJ2-1,TRBV19,.,CASSHSGAQPYNEQFF
TRBJ2-3,TRBV6-6,.,CASSLGTLSRDTQYF
TRBJ2-5,TRBV23-1,once,CASSQSFRVWETQYF
TRBJ1-4,TRBV7-8,.,CASSATGGGEKLFF